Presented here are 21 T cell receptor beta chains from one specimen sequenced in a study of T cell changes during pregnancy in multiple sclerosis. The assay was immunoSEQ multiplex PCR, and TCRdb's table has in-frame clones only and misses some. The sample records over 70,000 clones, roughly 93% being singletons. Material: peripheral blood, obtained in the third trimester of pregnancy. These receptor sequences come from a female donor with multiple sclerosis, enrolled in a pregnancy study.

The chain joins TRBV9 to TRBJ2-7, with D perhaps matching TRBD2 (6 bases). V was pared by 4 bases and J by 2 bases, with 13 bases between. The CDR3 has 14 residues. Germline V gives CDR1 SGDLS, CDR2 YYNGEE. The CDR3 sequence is CASSPGVAAYEQYF. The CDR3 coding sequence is TGTGCCAGCAGCCCCGGGGTAGCGGCCTACGAGCAGTACTTC. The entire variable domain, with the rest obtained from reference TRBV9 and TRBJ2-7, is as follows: DSGVTQTPKHLITATGQRVTLRCSPRSGDLSVYWYQQSLDQGLQFLIQYYNGEERAKGNILERFSAQQFPDLHSELNLSSLELGDSALYFCASSPGVAAYEQYFGPGTRLTVT.

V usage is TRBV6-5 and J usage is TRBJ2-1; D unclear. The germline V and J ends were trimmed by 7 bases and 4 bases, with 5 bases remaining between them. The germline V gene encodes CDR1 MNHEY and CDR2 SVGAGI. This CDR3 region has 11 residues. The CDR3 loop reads CASNNYNEQFF. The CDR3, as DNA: TGTGCCAGCAACAATTACAATGAGCAGTTCTTC.

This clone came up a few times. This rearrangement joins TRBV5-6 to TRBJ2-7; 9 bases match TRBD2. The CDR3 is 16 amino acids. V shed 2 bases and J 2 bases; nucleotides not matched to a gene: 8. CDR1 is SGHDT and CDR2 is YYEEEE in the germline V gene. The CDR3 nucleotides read TGTGCCAGCAGCTTCTGGTGGGCGGGGGGGGCCTACGAGCAGTACTTC. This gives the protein CASSFWWAGGAYEQYF.

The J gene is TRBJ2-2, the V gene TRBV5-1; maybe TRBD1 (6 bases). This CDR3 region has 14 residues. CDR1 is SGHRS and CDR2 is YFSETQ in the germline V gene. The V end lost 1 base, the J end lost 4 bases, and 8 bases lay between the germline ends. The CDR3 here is CASSLTGPTGELFF. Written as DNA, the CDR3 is TGCGCCAGCAGCTTGACAGGGCCCACCGGGGAGCTGTTTTTT.

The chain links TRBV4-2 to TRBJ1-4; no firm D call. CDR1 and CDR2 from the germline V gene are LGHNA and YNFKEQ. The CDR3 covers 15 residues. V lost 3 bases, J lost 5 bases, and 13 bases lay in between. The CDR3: CASSQGGSENEKLFF. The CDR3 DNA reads TGTGCCAGCAGCCAGGGAGGGAGCGAGAATGAAAAACTGTTTTTT.

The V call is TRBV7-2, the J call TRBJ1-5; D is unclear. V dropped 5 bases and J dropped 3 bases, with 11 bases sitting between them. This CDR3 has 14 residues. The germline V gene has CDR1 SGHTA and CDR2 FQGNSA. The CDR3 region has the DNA TGTGCCAGCAGCCCACGGGGATACAATCAGCCCCAGCATTTT. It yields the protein CASSPRGYNQPQHF.

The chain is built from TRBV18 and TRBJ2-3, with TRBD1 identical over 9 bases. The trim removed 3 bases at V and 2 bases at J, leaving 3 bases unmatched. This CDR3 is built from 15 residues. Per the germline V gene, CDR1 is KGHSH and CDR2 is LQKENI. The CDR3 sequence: CASSPGQGVTDTQYF. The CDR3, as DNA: TGTGCCAGCTCACCGGGACAGGGAGTCACAGATACGCAGTATTTT.

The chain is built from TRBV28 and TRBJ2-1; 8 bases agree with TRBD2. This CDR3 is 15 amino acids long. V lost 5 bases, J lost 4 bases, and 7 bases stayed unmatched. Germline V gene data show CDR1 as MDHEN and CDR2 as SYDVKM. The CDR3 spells CASSGGLAGYNEQFF. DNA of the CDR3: TGTGCCAGCAGTGGCGGACTAGCAGGTTACAATGAGCAGTTCTTC. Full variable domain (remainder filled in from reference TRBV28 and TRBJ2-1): DVKVTQSSRYLVKRTGEKVFLECVQDMDHENMFWYRQDPGLGLRLIYFSYDVKMKEKGDIPEGYSVSREKKERFSLILESASTNQTSMYLCASSGGLAGYNEQFFGPGTRLTVL.

This CDR3 reads CASSSGVLYNEQFF. The CDR3 bases are TGTGCCAGCAGCTCAGGGGTGTTATACAATGAGCAGTTCTTC. This chain joins TRBV7-9 and TRBJ2-1, with TRBD1 as a possible D gene (6 bases). The CDR3 loop spans 14 amino acids. With 4 bases removed from V and 4 bases from J, the gap between germline ends came to 11 bases. Germline V gene sequence: CDR1 SEHNR, CDR2 FQNEAQ (reference sequence).

The DNA of the CDR3 is TGCAGCGTTGATGGTCAGGCCGGGGAGCTGTTTTTT. It is translated as CSVDGQAGELFF. The chain joins TRBV29-1 to TRBJ2-2; D unresolved. Germline V gene sequence: CDR1 SQVTM, CDR2 ANQGSEA. The CDR3 consists of 12 residues. V was clipped by 3 bases and J by 6 bases, with 8 bases between them.

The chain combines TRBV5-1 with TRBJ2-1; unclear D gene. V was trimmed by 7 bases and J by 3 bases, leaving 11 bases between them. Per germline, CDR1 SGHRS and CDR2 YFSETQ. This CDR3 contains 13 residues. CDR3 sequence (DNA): TGCGCCAGCGGTGGCAGAGGCTACAATGAGCAGTTCTTC. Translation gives CASGGRGYNEQFF.

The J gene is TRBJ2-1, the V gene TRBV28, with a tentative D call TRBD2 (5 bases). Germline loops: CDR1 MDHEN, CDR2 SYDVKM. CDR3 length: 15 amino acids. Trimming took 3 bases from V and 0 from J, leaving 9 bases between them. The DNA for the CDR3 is TGTGCCAGCAGTTTCGACGGGAACTCCTACAATGAGCAGTTCTTC. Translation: CASSFDGNSYNEQFF.

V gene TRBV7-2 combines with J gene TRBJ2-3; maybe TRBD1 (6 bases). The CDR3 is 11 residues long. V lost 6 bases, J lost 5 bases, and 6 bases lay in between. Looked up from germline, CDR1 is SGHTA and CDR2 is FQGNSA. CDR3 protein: CASRQGDTQYF. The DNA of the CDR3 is TGTGCCAGCAGACAGGGAGATACGCAGTATTTT.

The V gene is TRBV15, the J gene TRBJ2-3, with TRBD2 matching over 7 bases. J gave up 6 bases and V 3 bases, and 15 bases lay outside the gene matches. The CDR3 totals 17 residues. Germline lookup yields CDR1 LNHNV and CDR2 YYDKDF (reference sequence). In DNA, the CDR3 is TGTGCCACCAGCAGTCCTAGGGGAGCGGGGCTCCGGGATACGCAGTATTTT. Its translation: CATSSPRGAGLRDTQYF.

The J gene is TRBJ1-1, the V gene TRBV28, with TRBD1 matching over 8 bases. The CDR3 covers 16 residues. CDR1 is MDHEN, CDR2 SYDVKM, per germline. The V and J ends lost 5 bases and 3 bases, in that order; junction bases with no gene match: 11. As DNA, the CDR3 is TGTGCCAGCAGTGATACTCGGACAGGGAGGGACACTGAAGCTTTCTTT. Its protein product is CASSDTRTGRDTEAFF.

This CDR3 is CASRGGRTNTGELFF. Written as DNA, the CDR3 is TGTGCCAGCAGAGGCGGGAGGACGAACACCGGGGAGCTGTTTTTT. The V gene is TRBV6-6, the J gene TRBJ2-2; the match to TRBD2 covers 8 bases. There are 15 residues in the CDR3. Trimming at V came to 6 bases and at J to 0 bases, leaving 3 bases not matched to a gene. In germline, CDR1 is MNHNY, CDR2 SVGAGI (reference sequence).

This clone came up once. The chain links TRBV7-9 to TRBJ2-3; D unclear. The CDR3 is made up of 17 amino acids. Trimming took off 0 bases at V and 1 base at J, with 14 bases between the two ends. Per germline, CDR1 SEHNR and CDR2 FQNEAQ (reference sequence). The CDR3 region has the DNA TGTGCCAGCAGCTTAGCCCTGCCCAGAATGGGCACAGATACGCAGTATTTT. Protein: CASSLALPRMGTDTQYF.

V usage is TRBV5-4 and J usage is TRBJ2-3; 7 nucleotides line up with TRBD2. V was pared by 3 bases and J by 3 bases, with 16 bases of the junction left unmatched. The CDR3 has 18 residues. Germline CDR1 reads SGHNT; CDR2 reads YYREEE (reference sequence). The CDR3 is CASSWSNGLAVVTDTQYF. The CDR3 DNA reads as TGTGCCAGCAGCTGGTCTAATGGGCTAGCGGTCGTGACAGATACGCAGTATTTT.

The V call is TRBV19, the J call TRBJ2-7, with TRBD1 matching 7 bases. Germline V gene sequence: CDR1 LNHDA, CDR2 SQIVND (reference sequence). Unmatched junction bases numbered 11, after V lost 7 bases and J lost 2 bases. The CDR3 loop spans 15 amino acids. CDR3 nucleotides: TGTGCCAGTACTCCCCCGACAGGGACGCCCTACGAGCAGTACTTC. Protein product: CASTPPTGTPYEQYF. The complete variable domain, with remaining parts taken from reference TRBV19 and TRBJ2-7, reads DGGITQSPKYLFRKEGQNVTLSCEQNLNHDAMYWYRQDPGQGLRLIYYSQIVNDFQKGDIAEGYSVSREKKESFPLTVTSAQKNPTAFYLCASTPPTGTPYEQYFGPGTRLTVT.

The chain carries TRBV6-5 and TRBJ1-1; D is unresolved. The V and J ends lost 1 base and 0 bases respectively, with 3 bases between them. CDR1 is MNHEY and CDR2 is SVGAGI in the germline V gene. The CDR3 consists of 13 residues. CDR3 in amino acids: CASSYFMNTEAFF. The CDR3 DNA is TGTGCCAGCAGTTACTTCATGAACACTGAAGCTTTCTTT.

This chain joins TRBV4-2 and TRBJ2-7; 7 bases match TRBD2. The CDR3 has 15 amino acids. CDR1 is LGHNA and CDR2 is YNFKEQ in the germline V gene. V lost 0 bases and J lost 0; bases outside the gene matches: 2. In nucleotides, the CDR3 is TGTGCCAGCAGCCAAGAGGGCGGGGGCTCCTACGAGCAGTACTTC. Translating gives CASSQEGGGSYEQYF.